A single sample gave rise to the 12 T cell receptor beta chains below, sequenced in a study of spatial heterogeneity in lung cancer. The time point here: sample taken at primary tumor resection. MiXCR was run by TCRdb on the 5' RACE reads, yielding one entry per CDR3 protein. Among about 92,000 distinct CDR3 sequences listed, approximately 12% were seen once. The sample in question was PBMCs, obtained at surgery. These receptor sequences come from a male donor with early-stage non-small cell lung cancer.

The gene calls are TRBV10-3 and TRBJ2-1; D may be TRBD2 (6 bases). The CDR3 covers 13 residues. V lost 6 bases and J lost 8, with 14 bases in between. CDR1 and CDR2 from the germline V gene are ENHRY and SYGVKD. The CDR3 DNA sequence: TGTGCCATCAGCGAACCGGGGGTCGATGAGCAGTTCTTC. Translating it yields CAISEPGVDEQFF.

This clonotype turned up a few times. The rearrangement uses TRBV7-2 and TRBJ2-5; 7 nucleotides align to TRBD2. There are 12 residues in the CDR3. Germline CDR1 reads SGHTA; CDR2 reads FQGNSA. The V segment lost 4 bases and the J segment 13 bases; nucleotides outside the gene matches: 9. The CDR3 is CASSYPGGGRYF. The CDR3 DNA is TGTGCCAGCAGCTATCCGGGCGGCGGGAGGTACTTC.

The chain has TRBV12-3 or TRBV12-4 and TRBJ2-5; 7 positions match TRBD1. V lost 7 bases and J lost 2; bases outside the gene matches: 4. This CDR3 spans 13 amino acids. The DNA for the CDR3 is TGTGCCAGCAATAGGGGACAGCAAGAGACCCAGTACTTC. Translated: CASNRGQQETQYF.

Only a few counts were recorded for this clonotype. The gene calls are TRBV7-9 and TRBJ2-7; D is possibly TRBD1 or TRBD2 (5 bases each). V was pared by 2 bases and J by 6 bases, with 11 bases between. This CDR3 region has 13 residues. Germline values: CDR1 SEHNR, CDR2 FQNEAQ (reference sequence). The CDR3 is CASSLSRAGEQYF. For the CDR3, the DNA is TGTGCCAGCAGCTTATCCAGGGCGGGCGAGCAGTACTTC.

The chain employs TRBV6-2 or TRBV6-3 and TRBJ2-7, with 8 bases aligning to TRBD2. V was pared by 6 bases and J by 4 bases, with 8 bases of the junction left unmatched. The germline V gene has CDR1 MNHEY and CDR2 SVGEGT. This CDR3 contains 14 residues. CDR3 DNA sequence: TGTGCCAGCAGCCGGAGCGGGAGTGTTTACGAGCAGTACTTC. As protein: CASSRSGSVYEQYF.

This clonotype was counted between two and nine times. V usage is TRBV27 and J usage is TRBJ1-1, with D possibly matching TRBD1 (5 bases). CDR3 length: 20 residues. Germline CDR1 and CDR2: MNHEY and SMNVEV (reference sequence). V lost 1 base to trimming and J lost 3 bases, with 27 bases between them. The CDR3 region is CASSLWAPPSNQRRDTEAFF. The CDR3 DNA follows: TGTGCCAGCAGTTTATGGGCCCCACCGTCAAACCAGCGCAGGGACACTGAAGCTTTCTTT.

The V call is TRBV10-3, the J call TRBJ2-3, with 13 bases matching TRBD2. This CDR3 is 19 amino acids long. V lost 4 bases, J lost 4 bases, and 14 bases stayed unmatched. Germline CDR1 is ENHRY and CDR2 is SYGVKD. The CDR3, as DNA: TGTGCCATCAGTGGGACTAGCGGGGGAAGTACACGGTCGGCAGATACGCAGTATTTT. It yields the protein CAISGTSGGSTRSADTQYF.

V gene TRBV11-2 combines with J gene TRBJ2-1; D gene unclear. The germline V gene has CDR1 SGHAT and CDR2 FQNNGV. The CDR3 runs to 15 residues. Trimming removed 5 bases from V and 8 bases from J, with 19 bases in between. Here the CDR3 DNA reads TGTGCCAGCAGCCCCACCGGCACCGTACACGATGAGCAGTTCTTC. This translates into CASSPTGTVHDEQFF.

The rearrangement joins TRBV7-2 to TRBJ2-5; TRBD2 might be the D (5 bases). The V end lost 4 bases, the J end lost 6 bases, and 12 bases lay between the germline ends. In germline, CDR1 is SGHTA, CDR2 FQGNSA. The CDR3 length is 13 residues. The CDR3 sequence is CASSYLATQTQYF. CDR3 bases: TGTGCCAGCAGCTACCTAGCTACCCAGACCCAGTACTTC.

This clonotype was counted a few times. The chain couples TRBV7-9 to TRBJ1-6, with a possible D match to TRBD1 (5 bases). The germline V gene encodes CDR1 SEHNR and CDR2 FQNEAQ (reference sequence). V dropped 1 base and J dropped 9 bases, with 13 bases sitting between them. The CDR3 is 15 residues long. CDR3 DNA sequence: TGTGCCAGCAGCTTAGTCGGGACTCGTACTTCACCCCTCCACTTT. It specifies CASSLVGTRTSPLHF.

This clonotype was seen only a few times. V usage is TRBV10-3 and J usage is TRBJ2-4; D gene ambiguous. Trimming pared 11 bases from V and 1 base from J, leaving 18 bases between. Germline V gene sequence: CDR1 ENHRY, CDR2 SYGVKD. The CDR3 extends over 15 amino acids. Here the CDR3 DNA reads TGTGCCGCCGTCGCTGGGGTTAGGGCCAAAAACATTCAGTACTTC. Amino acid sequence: CAAVAGVRAKNIQYF.

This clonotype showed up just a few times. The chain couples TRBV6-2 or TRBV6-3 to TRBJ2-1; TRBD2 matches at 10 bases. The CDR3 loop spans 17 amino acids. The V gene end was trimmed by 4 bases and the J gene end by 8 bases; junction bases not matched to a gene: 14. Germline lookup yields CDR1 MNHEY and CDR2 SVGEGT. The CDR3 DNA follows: TGTGCCAGCAGTTTCGCGGGTAGGAGCGGGGGGGCCGATGAGCAGTTCTTC. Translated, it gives CASSFAGRSGGADEQFF.